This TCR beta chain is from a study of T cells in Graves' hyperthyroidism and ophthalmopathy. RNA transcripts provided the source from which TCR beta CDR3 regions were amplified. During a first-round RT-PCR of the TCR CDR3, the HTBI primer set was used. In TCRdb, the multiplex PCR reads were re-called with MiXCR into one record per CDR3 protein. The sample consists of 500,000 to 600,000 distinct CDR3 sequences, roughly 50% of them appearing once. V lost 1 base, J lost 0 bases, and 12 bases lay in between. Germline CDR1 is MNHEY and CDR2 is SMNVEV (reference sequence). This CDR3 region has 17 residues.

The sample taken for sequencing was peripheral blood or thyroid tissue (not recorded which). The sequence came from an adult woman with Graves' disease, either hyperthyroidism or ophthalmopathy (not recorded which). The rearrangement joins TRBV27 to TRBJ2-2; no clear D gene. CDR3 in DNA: TGTGCCAGCAGTTTATTGCCCCACGGCACGAACACCGGGGAGCTGTTTTTT. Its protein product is CASSLLPHGTNTGELFF.